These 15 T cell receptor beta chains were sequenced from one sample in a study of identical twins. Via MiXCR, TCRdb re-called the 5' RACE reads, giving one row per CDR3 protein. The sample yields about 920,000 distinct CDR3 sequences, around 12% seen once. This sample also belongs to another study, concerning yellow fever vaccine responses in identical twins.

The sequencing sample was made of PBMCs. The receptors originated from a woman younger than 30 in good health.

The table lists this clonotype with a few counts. DNA of the CDR3: TGCGCCAGCAGCTTCCGACAGGGGGCGATCTATGGCTACACCTTC. Amino acid sequence: CASSFRQGAIYGYTF. The rearrangement links TRBV4-1 to TRBJ1-2; 10 bases map to TRBD1. After removal of 5 bases from V and 4 bases from J, the junction contained 7 bases not matched to a gene. The germline V gene encodes CDR1 MGHRA and CDR2 YSYEKL. The CDR3 is 15 residues long.

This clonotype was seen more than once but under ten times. The CDR3 is CASSPNLLENEQFF. CDR3 DNA: TGTGCCAGCAGTCCTAATTTGCTGGAGAATGAGCAGTTCTTC. The V call is TRBV27, the J call TRBJ2-1; D unresolved. The CDR3 has 14 amino acids. Between the trimmed V and J ends, which lost 5 bases and 7 bases, there was a span of 15 bases. Germline CDR1 and CDR2: MNHEY and SMNVEV (reference sequence).

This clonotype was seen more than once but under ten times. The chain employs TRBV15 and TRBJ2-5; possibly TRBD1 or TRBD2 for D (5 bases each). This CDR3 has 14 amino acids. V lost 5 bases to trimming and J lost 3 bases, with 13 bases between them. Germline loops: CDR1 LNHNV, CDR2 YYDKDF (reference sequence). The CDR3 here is CATSATGTEETQYF. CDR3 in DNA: TGTGCCACCAGCGCTACCGGGACGGAAGAGACCCAGTACTTC. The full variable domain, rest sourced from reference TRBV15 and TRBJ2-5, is DAMVIQNPRYQVTQFGKPVTLSCSQTLNHNVMYWYQQKSSQAPKLLFHYYDKDFNNEADTPDNFQSRRPNTSFCFLDIRSPGLGDTAMYLCATSATGTEETQYFGPGTRLLVL.

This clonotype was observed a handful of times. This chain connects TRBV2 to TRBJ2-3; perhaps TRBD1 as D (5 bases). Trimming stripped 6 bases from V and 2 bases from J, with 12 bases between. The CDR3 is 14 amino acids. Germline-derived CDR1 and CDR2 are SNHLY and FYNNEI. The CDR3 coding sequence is TGTGCCAGCAGAGACAGCTTTATCACAGATACGCAGTATTTT. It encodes CASRDSFITDTQYF. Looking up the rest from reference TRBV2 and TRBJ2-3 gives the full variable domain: EPEVTQTPSHQVTQMGQEVILRCVPISNHLYFYWYRQILGQKVEFLVSFYNNEISEKSEIFDDQFSVERPDGSNFTLKIRSTKLEDSAMYFCASRDSFITDTQYFGPGTRLTVL.

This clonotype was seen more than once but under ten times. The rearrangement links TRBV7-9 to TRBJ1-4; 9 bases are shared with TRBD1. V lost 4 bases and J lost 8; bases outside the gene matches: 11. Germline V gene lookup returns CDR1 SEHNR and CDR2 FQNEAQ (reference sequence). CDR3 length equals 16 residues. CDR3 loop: CASSSPGTGNFEKLFF. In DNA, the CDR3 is TGTGCCAGCAGCTCGCCCGGGACAGGGAATTTCGAAAAACTGTTTTTT.

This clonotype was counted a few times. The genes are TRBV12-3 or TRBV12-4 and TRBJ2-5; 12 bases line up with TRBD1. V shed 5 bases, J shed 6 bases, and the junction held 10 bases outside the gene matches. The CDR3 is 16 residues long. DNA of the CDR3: TGTGCCAGCAGTCCACTAGGGACAGGGGGCAGGAAGACCCAGTACTTC. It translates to CASSPLGTGGRKTQYF.

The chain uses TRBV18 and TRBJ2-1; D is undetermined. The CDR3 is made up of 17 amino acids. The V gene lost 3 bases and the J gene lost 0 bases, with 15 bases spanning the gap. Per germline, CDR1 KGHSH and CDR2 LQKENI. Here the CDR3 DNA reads TGTGCCAGCTCACCGGGAAATTGGGTGAGCTCCTACAATGAGCAGTTCTTC. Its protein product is CASSPGNWVSSYNEQFF.

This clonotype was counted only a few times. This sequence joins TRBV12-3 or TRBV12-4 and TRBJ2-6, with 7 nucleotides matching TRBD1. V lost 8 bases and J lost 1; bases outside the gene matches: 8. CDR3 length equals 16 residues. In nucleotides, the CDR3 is TGTGCCAGCGCATTACAGGGGATTTCTGGGGCCAACGTCCTGACTTTC. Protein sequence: CASALQGISGANVLTF.

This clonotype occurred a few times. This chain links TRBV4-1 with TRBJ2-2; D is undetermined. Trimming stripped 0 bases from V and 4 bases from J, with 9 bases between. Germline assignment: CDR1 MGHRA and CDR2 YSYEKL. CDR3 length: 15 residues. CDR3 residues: CASSQDEAITGELFF. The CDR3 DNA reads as TGCGCCAGCAGCCAAGATGAGGCTATCACCGGGGAGCTGTTTTTT.

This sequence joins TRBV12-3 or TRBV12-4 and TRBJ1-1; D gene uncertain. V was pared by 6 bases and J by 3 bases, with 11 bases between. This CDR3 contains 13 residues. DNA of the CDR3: TGTGCCAGCAGGCTCCGGCTTGACACTGAAGCTTTCTTT. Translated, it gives CASRLRLDTEAFF.

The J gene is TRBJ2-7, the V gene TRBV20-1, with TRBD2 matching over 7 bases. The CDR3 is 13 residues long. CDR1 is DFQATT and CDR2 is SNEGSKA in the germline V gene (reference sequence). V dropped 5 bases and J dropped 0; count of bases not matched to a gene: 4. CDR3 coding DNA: TGCAGTGCTTTCCGCGGGAGCTCCTACGAGCAGTACTTC. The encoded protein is CSAFRGSSYEQYF.

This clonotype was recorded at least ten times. The CDR3 DNA reads TGTGCCAGCAGTTTAGGACAGCTTGAAGAGACCCAGTACTTC. Its translation: CASSLGQLEETQYF. V gene TRBV12-3 or TRBV12-4 combines with J gene TRBJ2-5; D might be TRBD1 (5 bases). The CDR3 spans 14 residues. V shed 1 base and J shed 3 bases, with 9 bases lying between them.

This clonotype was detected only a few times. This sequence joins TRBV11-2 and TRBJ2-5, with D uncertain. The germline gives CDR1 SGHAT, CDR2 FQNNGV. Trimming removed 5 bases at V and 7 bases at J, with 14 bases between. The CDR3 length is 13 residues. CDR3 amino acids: CASSPTPWVTQYF. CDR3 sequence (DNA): TGTGCCAGCAGCCCAACCCCGTGGGTGACCCAGTACTTC.

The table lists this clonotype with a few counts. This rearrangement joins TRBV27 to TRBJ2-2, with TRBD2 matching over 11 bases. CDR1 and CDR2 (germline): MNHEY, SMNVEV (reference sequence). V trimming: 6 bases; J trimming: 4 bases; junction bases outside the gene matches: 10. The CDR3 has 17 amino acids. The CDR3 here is CASSRLAGSWSTGELFF. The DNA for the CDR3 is TGTGCCAGCAGCCGACTAGCGGGGAGTTGGAGCACCGGGGAGCTGTTTTTT.

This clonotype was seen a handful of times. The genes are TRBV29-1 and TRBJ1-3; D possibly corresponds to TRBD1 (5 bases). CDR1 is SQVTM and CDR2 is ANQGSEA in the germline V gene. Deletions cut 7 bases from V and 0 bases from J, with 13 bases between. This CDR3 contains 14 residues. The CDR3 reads CSAMTETSGNTIYF. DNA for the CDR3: TGCAGCGCCATGACAGAAACCTCTGGAAACACCATATATTTT.